The 25 T cell receptor beta chains given below trace back to one sample, sequenced in a study of OX40 agonist ivuxolimab in advanced cancers. Produced via immunoSEQ multiplex PCR; TCRdb's table is partial and in-frame only. The sample shows fewer than 30,000 clones, 70% to 90% of them seen only once. Sequences were derived from CD4+ or CD8+ T cells sorted from blood, sampled in a trial of the OX40 agonist ivuxolimab. The origin of the receptors is an adult with an advanced solid tumor such as melanoma, head and neck, liver or kidney cancer.

The rearrangement links TRBV7-9 to TRBJ2-1; no clear D. Per germline, CDR1 SEHNR and CDR2 FQNEAQ (reference sequence). The CDR3 has 14 residues. Trimming took off 1 base at V and 4 bases at J, with 8 bases between the two ends. The CDR3 spells CASSLEVRYNEQFF. The CDR3 region has the DNA TGTGCCAGCAGCTTAGAAGTCCGGTACAATGAGCAGTTCTTC.

J is TRBJ1-2 and V is TRBV28, with 10 bases fitting TRBD1. CDR1 MDHEN and CDR2 SYDVKM come from the germline V gene. The CDR3 is 18 residues long. Unmatched junction bases numbered 14, after V lost 6 bases and J lost 1 base. As DNA, the CDR3 is TGTGCCAGCAGCTTAAGACCGGGACAGGGGCTACATAACTATGGCTACACCTTC. Protein product: CASSLRPGQGLHNYGYTF.

The chain recombines TRBV5-1 with TRBJ2-7, with 9 bases matching TRBD2. Germline CDR1 reads SGHRS; CDR2 reads YFSETQ. The junction had 3 bases not matched to a gene; V was cut back by 2 bases and J by 3 bases. This CDR3 is built from 14 residues. CDR3 residues: CASSLAGGIYEQYF. CDR3 DNA sequence: TGCGCCAGCAGCTTAGCGGGAGGAATCTACGAGCAGTACTTC.

The chain recombines TRBV4-1 with TRBJ2-5; TRBD1 agrees at 8 bases. This CDR3 is built from 16 residues. Germline CDR1 MGHRA, CDR2 YSYEKL. V lost 2 bases and J lost 4; bases outside the gene matches: 9. CDR3 DNA sequence: TGCGCCAGCAGCCAAAGGACAGGGTGGGGGCCAGAGACCCAGTACTTC. This encodes CASSQRTGWGPETQYF.

This sequence joins TRBV2 and TRBJ2-1; D is perhaps TRBD2 (5 bases). Germline V gives CDR1 SNHLY, CDR2 FYNNEI. With 4 bases removed from V and 0 bases from J, the gap between germline ends came to 13 bases. CDR3 size: 16 residues. CDR3 residues: CASSGSGRGSYNEQFF. CDR3 coding DNA: TGTGCCAGCAGTGGTTCGGGGAGAGGCTCCTACAATGAGCAGTTCTTC. The variable domain in full, completed from reference TRBV2 and TRBJ2-1, reads EPEVTQTPSHQVTQMGQEVILRCVPISNHLYFYWYRQILGQKVEFLVSFYNNEISEKSEIFDDQFSVERPDGSNFTLKIRSTKLEDSAMYFCASSGSGRGSYNEQFFGPGTRLTVL.

This clone showed up just a few times. This chain uses TRBV11-2 with TRBJ2-7, with D uncertain. This CDR3 contains 14 residues. V was shortened by 0 bases and J by 6 bases, with 12 bases between the two germline ends. Germline CDR1 and CDR2: SGHAT and FQNNGV. The DNA for the CDR3 is TGTGCCAGCAGCTTAGATAAGGGTTCGGGCGAGCAGTACTTC. Its translation: CASSLDKGSGEQYF.

The chain has TRBV27 and TRBJ2-7, with TRBD1 matching over 9 bases. Germline assignment: CDR1 MNHEY and CDR2 SMNVEV (reference sequence). V shed 0 bases, J shed 3 bases, and the junction held 6 bases outside the gene matches. There are 16 residues in the CDR3. The CDR3 DNA is TGTGCCAGCAGTTTATCCCCCGGGACAGGGATCTACGAGCAGTACTTC. Protein sequence: CASSLSPGTGIYEQYF.

The V and J genes are TRBV11-2 and TRBJ2-7, with 8 bases matching TRBD2. V gave up 5 bases and J gave up 2 bases; unmatched junction bases: 14. The CDR3 has 17 residues. Germline assignment: CDR1 SGHAT and CDR2 FQNNGV. In DNA form, the CDR3 reads TGTGCCAGCAGCCTGGTCCTACGGCGGGAGGACACCTACGAGCAGTACTTC. Translating it yields CASSLVLRREDTYEQYF.

This chain connects TRBV10-3 to TRBJ2-5; D may be TRBD1 or TRBD2 (5 bases each). V gave up 0 bases and J gave up 5 bases, with 10 bases separating them. Germline V gene sequence: CDR1 ENHRY, CDR2 SYGVKD. CDR3 size: 14 residues. The CDR3 loop reads CAISESGVLETQYF. The DNA of the CDR3 is TGTGCCATCAGTGAGTCGGGGGTTCTGGAGACCCAGTACTTC.

The chain uses TRBV6-5 and TRBJ2-1, with 12 positions matching TRBD2. V dropped 0 bases and J dropped 10; count of bases not matched to a gene: 4. Looked up from germline, CDR1 is MNHEY and CDR2 is SVGAGI. The CDR3 covers 15 residues. DNA of the CDR3: TGTGCCAGCAGTTACTCACTAGCGGGGGGTGTGGAGCAGTTCTTC. This sequence encodes CASSYSLAGGVEQFF.

The chain carries TRBV5-1 and TRBJ1-1; D gene uncertain. Trimming cost V 3 bases and J 3 bases, with 12 bases left between them. Germline V lookup: CDR1 SGHRS, CDR2 YFSETQ. The CDR3 has 14 amino acids. The CDR3 here is CASSWRSSHTEAFF. CDR3 sequence (DNA): TGCGCCAGCAGCTGGCGTTCGAGCCACACTGAAGCTTTCTTT.

V usage is TRBV7-9 and J usage is TRBJ2-1; D is unclear. With 2 bases removed from V and 5 bases from J, the gap between germline ends came to 7 bases. This CDR3 contains 13 residues. Germline CDR1 and CDR2: SEHNR and FQNEAQ (reference sequence). CDR3 region: CASSLIGDNEQFF. CDR3 DNA: TGTGCCAGCAGCTTAATCGGTGACAATGAGCAGTTCTTC. Full variable domain (remainder filled in from reference TRBV7-9 and TRBJ2-1): DTGVSQNPRHKITKRGQNVTFRCDPISEHNRLYWYRQTLGQGPEFLTYFQNEAQLEKSRLLSDRFSAERPKGSFSTLEIQRTEQGDSAMYLCASSLIGDNEQFFGPGTRLTVL.

This rearrangement joins TRBV28 to TRBJ2-3; D is undetermined. Per the germline V gene, CDR1 is MDHEN and CDR2 is SYDVKM. Trimming pared 2 bases from V and 5 bases from J, leaving 2 bases between. This CDR3 comprises 11 residues. The CDR3 DNA reads as TGTGCCAGCAGTTTAGGAGATACGCAGTATTTT. Translated, it gives CASSLGDTQYF.

The rearrangement uses TRBV19 and TRBJ2-1; no firm D call. Trimming took 0 bases from V and 6 from J, leaving 9 bases between them. The CDR3 is 14 amino acids. Germline V lookup: CDR1 LNHDA, CDR2 SQIVND (reference sequence). CDR3 protein: CASSIDHRGNEQFF. In DNA form, the CDR3 reads TGTGCCAGTAGTATAGATCACCGAGGCAATGAGCAGTTCTTC.

The chain carries TRBV11-2 and TRBJ2-7, with 7 bases matching TRBD2. CDR3 size: 14 residues. V trimming: 4 bases; J trimming: 5 bases; junction bases outside the gene matches: 8. Germline V gives CDR1 SGHAT, CDR2 FQNNGV. CDR3 DNA sequence: TGTGCCAGCAGCTCTAGCGGCCCCTACCACGAGCAGTACTTC. Amino acids: CASSSSGPYHEQYF.

The DNA of the CDR3 is TGCGCCAGCAGCTTAGGGTCGGGGTCCGGTCGACAAGAGACCCAGTACTTC. It translates to CASSLGSGSGRQETQYF. The V call is TRBV5-1, the J call TRBJ2-5, with D tentatively TRBD2 (5 bases). The CDR3 contains 17 residues. V gave up 2 bases and J gave up 2 bases, with 19 bases separating them. In germline, CDR1 is SGHRS, CDR2 YFSETQ.

The V gene is TRBV7-9, the J gene TRBJ1-2; D may be TRBD1 (6 bases). The CDR3 extends over 14 amino acids. Germline V gene sequence: CDR1 SEHNR, CDR2 FQNEAQ (reference sequence). Trimming stripped 3 bases from V and 3 bases from J, with 11 bases between. The CDR3 region is CASSFTTGYYGYTF. DNA for the CDR3: TGTGCCAGCAGCTTCACCACAGGGTACTATGGCTACACCTTC.

This sequence joins TRBV4-2 and TRBJ2-1, with 12 positions matching TRBD2. Trimming removed 6 bases from V and 7 bases from J; junction bases left unmatched: 7. CDR1 is LGHNA, CDR2 YNFKEQ, per germline. The CDR3 has 15 amino acids. The CDR3 nucleotides read TGTGCCAGCAGTCGGACTAGCGGGGACCTTAATGAGCAGTTCTTC. Amino acids: CASSRTSGDLNEQFF.

This chain connects TRBV6-5 to TRBJ1-1, with D perhaps TRBD1 (6 bases). The CDR3 extends over 15 amino acids. V gave up 6 bases and J gave up 7 bases, with 21 bases separating them. From germline, CDR1 is MNHEY and CDR2 SVGAGI. The CDR3 nucleotides read TGTGCCAGCAGGTGGACCCTGACAGGACAAGATGAAGCTTTCTTT. The encoded protein is CASRWTLTGQDEAFF.

The chain employs TRBV6-6 and TRBJ1-1; maybe TRBD1 (5 bases). CDR1 MNHNY and CDR2 SVGAGI come from the germline V gene (reference sequence). V was pared by 7 bases and J by 4 bases, with 13 bases between. The CDR3 totals 13 residues. The CDR3 is CASTMGVSTEAFF. The CDR3 bases are TGTGCCAGCACCATGGGGGTTTCCACTGAAGCTTTCTTT.

This chain joins TRBV4-1 and TRBJ2-3, with 8 bases identical to TRBD2. The germline V gene encodes CDR1 MGHRA and CDR2 YSYEKL. The CDR3 sequence is 20 residues long. J was trimmed by 1 base and V by 4 bases; bases with no gene match: 19. CDR3 protein: CASSLTYTGLSSGGTDTQYF. CDR3 nucleotides: TGCGCCAGCAGCCTTACCTATACAGGGTTGAGTAGCGGGGGCACAGATACGCAGTATTTT.

The rearrangement uses TRBV27 and TRBJ1-2; the D gene is possibly TRBD1 (5 bases). This CDR3 is 13 amino acids long. The V gene's germline CDR1 is MNHEY and CDR2 SMNVEV (reference sequence). V was shortened by 0 bases and J by 6 bases, with 8 bases between the two germline ends. This CDR3 reads CASSLSPGDGYTF. CDR3 sequence (DNA): TGTGCCAGCAGTTTATCCCCGGGGGATGGCTACACCTTC.

A few counts support this clone. The V and J genes are TRBV28 and TRBJ1-1; D call uncertain. The CDR3 runs to 18 residues. Germline V gene data show CDR1 as MDHEN and CDR2 as SYDVKM. The V and J ends lost 5 bases and 0 bases respectively, with 22 bases between them. CDR3 in amino acids: CASSVAVWREPMNTEAFF. In nucleotides, the CDR3 is TGTGCCAGCAGTGTGGCGGTTTGGAGGGAACCCATGAACACTGAAGCTTTCTTT.

The chain combines TRBV19 with TRBJ2-5; D possibly uses TRBD1 or TRBD2 (6 bases each). Germline V CDR1 and CDR2: LNHDA, SQIVND (reference sequence). Trimming left V 2 bases short and J 3 bases short, with 13 bases between. CDR3 size: 15 residues. CDR3 loop: CASSIRGAQEETQYF. The CDR3 bases are TGTGCCAGTAGTATAAGGGGGGCCCAAGAAGAGACCCAGTACTTC. Supplemented by reference TRBV19 and TRBJ2-5, the full variable domain reads DGGITQSPKYLFRKEGQNVTLSCEQNLNHDAMYWYRQDPGQGLRLIYYSQIVNDFQKGDIAEGYSVSREKKESFPLTVTSAQKNPTAFYLCASSIRGAQEETQYFGPGTRLLVL.

V is TRBV4-1 and J is TRBJ2-7, with a possible D match to TRBD2 (6 bases). With 5 bases removed from V and 3 bases from J, the gap between germline ends came to 11 bases. The length of the CDR3 is 13 residues. From germline, CDR1 is MGHRA and CDR2 YSYEKL. The CDR3, as DNA: TGCGCCAGCAGCTTCGGGACTGACTACGAGCAGTACTTC. Protein product: CASSFGTDYEQYF.